Listed below are T cell receptor beta chains from one sample, sequenced in a study of shared T cell receptors in the human thymus. Method: immunoSEQ multiplex PCR; TCRdb's copy keeps in-frame clones and lacks some. Of roughly 660,000 clones listed, approximately 87% are singletons. The same sample was also studied in work on human thymus T cells.

Sequencing input: thymocytes. These TCRs come from a boy younger than two with a congenital heart defect. The CDR3 runs from the conserved cysteine through the conserved F or W. D genes are given only for firm matches. For some rows the clone size is stated as once, few or many, or as a class when expanded; others skip it.

j_call	clone_size	cdr3_length	d_call	v_call	cdr3_nt	cdr3_aa
TRBJ1-1	NA	13	TRBD1	TRBV10-3	TGTGCCATCAGTGACAGGGGGGACCCTGAAGCTTTCTTT	CAISDRGDPEAFF
TRBJ2-4	NA	13	TRBD2	TRBV29-1	TGCAGCGTTTCCAGCGGGGGAGGCAACATTCAGTACTTC	CSVSSGGGNIQYF
TRBJ2-7	NA	20	NA	TRBV2	TGTGCCAGCAGCCCACCCCACGGACCATCTCTACGGGAGCGCCTTTGCGAGCAGTACTTC	CASSPPHGPSLRERLCEQYF
TRBJ2-7	few	14	NA	TRBV27	TGTGCCAGCAGTCCGGGGGAGCTTCCTCGCGAGCAGTACTTC	CASSPGELPREQYF
TRBJ2-2	NA	17	TRBD2	TRBV15	TGTGCCACCAGCAGAGATGGCGGGAGGGGTAACACCGGGGAGCTGTTTTTT	CATSRDGGRGNTGELFF
TRBJ1-1	once	17	NA	TRBV4-1	TGCGCCAGCAGCCAAGGTTGGGCCCCGGGATTTTACACTGAAGCTTTCTTT	CASSQGWAPGFYTEAFF
TRBJ2-3	once	17	TRBD2	TRBV5-1	TGCGCCAGCAGCCCAGCCAGGACTAGCGGCTGCACAGATACGCAGTATTTT	CASSPARTSGCTDTQYF
TRBJ2-7	NA	13	NA	TRBV7-6	TGTGCCAGCAGCTTAGCGGCGAGGGACGAGCAGTACTTC	CASSLAARDEQYF
TRBJ1-5	once	16	NA	TRBV27	TGTGCCAGCAGGACAAAGGGACAAGGGCCCAATCAGCCCCAGCATTTT	CASRTKGQGPNQPQHF
TRBJ2-1	NA	15	NA	TRBV6-5	TGTGCCAGCAGTTTGGCTAGTCTGTTGAGAAATGAGCAGTTCTTC	CASSLASLLRNEQFF
TRBJ2-7	NA	16	NA	TRBV7-2	TGTGCCAGCAGCTGGGACAGACCGATGGGGGGCTACGAGCAGTACTTC	CASSWDRPMGGYEQYF
TRBJ2-7	NA	16	NA	TRBV5-6	TGTGCCAGCAGCTTGGAAATGGGCGGGTTGGTCCACGAGCAGTACTTC	CASSLEMGGLVHEQYF
TRBJ1-1	NA	12	NA	TRBV11-3	TGTGCCAGCACCTACCGGGACACTGAAGCTTTCTTT	CASTYRDTEAFF
TRBJ1-1	NA	15	TRBD1	TRBV5-1	TGCGCCAGCAGCCCACGGACAGGGGGTAACACTGAAGCTTTCTTT	CASSPRTGGNTEAFF
TRBJ2-1	NA	15	TRBD2	TRBV11-2	TGTGCCAGCAGCTTCTCTAGCGGAGGGCCGGATGAGCAGTTCTTC	CASSFSSGGPDEQFF
TRBJ2-2	NA	14	NA	TRBV9	TGTGCCAGCAGCGTAGCCTTGAACACCGGGGAGCTGTTTTTT	CASSVALNTGELFF
TRBJ1-3	NA	13	NA	TRBV10-3	TGTGCCATCAGTGAGCGCTCTGGAAACACCATATATTTT	CAISERSGNTIYF
TRBJ1-3	once	16	TRBD1	TRBV7-9	TGTGCCAGCAGCTTCATGGGACAGCTTACAGGAAACACCATATATTTT	CASSFMGQLTGNTIYF
TRBJ2-3	once	18	NA	TRBV18	TGTGCCAGCTCACCACAGTTGCAGTTCACCATTAGCACAGATACGCAGTATTTT	CASSPQLQFTISTDTQYF
TRBJ2-7	NA	14	NA	TRBV7-9	TGTGCCAGCAGCGCCGGGACTGACTTCTACGAGCAGTACTTC	CASSAGTDFYEQYF
TRBJ2-7	NA	15	NA	TRBV9	TGTGCCAGCAGCCCCCGCAAGAAGGGGACCTACGAGCAGTACTTC	CASSPRKKGTYEQYF
TRBJ2-7	NA	13	NA	TRBV29-1	TGCAGCGCCGAAGGGGGGGGGCTCTACGAGCAGTACTTC	CSAEGGGLYEQYF
TRBJ2-3	NA	13	NA	TRBV27	TGTGCCAGCAGTCCAGACAGGAGCGATACGCAGTATTTT	CASSPDRSDTQYF
TRBJ1-3	NA	15	NA	TRBV14	TGTGCCAGCAGCCAAGCCGGGACACTCGGAAACACCATATATTTT	CASSQAGTLGNTIYF
TRBJ2-7	few	16	TRBD1	TRBV14	TGTGCCAGCAGCCCAAAGAATGGGACAGGGAGGCACGAGCAGTACTTC	CASSPKNGTGRHEQYF
TRBJ2-7	NA	14	NA	TRBV13	TGTGCCAGCAGCTTAGCGGGACTCCCCTACGAGCAGTACTTC	CASSLAGLPYEQYF
TRBJ1-2	NA	17	TRBD1	TRBV18	TGTGCCAGCTCACCTACAATCCACAGGGGTCCCAACTATGGCTACACCTTC	CASSPTIHRGPNYGYTF
TRBJ2-7	NA	10	NA	TRBV27	TGTCTTCCCAGGGACTACGAGCAGTACTTC	CLPRDYEQYF
TRBJ1-4	NA	16	TRBD1	TRBV10-3	TGTGCCATCAGCCCAGGGACAGGGGACGATAATGAAAAACTGTTTTTT	CAISPGTGDDNEKLFF
TRBJ2-1	NA	15	NA	TRBV7-9	TGTGCCAGCAGCCAGGGGGGATTCCCCCACAATGAGCAGTTCTTC	CASSQGGFPHNEQFF
TRBJ2-3	NA	18	NA	TRBV12-1	TGTGCCAGCAGCTTTAAAATAGCGGGAGAGTATTGCACAGATACGCAGTATTTT	CASSFKIAGEYCTDTQYF
TRBJ2-1	NA	16	NA	TRBV27	TGTGCCAGCAGGTTTGCCAGGGGGGCTGCTTCCAATGAGCAGTTCTTC	CASRFARGAASNEQFF
TRBJ1-3	NA	14	NA	TRBV29-1	TGCAGCGTTGTGAAGGAGAGCTCTGGAAACACCATATATTTT	CSVVKESSGNTIYF
TRBJ2-7	NA	19	TRBD2	TRBV7-6	TGTGCCAGCAGCTTAGACGGGACTAGCGGGAGTCCCACCACCTACGAGCAGTACTTC	CASSLDGTSGSPTTYEQYF
TRBJ1-1	once	17	NA	TRBV5-1	TGCGCCAGCAGCCCGCCGCCGGGGGGGCATCGGAACACTGAAGCTTTCTTT	CASSPPPGGHRNTEAFF
TRBJ1-2	few	16	NA	TRBV29-1	TGCAGCGTTGCAGTTCCCGGGACAAAGCCCTCGAGGGGCTACACCTTC	CSVAVPGTKPSRGYTF
TRBJ1-5	NA	14	NA	TRBV5-8	TGTGCCAGCTCGATGGGCAATCCCAATCAGCCCCAGCATTTT	CASSMGNPNQPQHF
TRBJ2-1	once	14	NA	TRBV5-1	TGCGCCAGCAGCTCGGGGGAGGCGGGAAATGAGCAGTTCTTC	CASSSGEAGNEQFF
TRBJ1-1	NA	15	NA	TRBV14	TGTGCCAGCAGCCTTCAAGGCGAAAGGGAGCCTGAAGCTTTCTTT	CASSLQGEREPEAFF
TRBJ1-1	NA	10	NA	TRBV29-1	TGCAGCGTTAGGGGGAGAGGAGCTTTCTTT	CSVRGRGAFF
TRBJ2-2	few	20	TRBD2	TRBV12-5	TGTGCTAGTGGTTTGGCCCTACTGGCGGGAGGGCCCCCGAACACCGGGGAGCTGTTTTTT	CASGLALLAGGPPNTGELFF
TRBJ2-7	NA	16	TRBD2	TRBV5-1	TGCGCCAGCAGCTTGGTTCTAGCGGGATCGAACTACGAGCAGTACTTC	CASSLVLAGSNYEQYF
TRBJ1-1	NA	14	NA	TRBV27	TGTGCCAGCAGTTTCTTGGACACAACCACTGAAGCTTTCTTT	CASSFLDTTTEAFF
TRBJ1-5	NA	18	NA	TRBV19	TGTGCCAGTAGTATAGATCCAGGGAAGGCCCATACCAATCAGCCCCAGCATTTT	CASSIDPGKAHTNQPQHF